These 30 T cell receptor beta chains were sequenced from one sample in a study of immune evolution from preneoplasia to lung adenocarcinoma (dated by TCRdb to the early 2020s). Library preparation used the immunoSEQ multiplex PCR assay. The source is immuneACCESS, and TCRdb retained only in-frame sequences with V and J called. Part of the clones is not carried over; for the studies checked, unresolved V genes explain less than half of this, and the remainder is unexplained. The sample data list around 7,200 clones, and around 83% of these were observed just once. The ten top clones hold roughly 3% of the sample. Sequenced sample: FFPE minimally invasive lung adenocarcinoma tissue. The intended sense of this specimen's cell subset or site label: micro-invasive lung adenocarcinoma (MIA). The receptor set was obtained from a person aged 65-85 years with lung adenocarcinoma.

The J gene is TRBJ1-1, the V gene TRBV9; no definite D call. The germline V and J ends were trimmed by 3 bases and 4 bases, with 10 bases remaining between them. This CDR3 is built from 13 residues. Per the germline V gene, CDR1 is SGDLS and CDR2 is YYNGEE. CDR3 DNA sequence: TGTGCCAGCAGCGGGGGAGGGTTCACTGAAGCTTTCTTT. It specifies CASSGGGFTEAFF. The entire variable domain, with the rest obtained from reference TRBV9 and TRBJ1-1, is as follows: DSGVTQTPKHLITATGQRVTLRCSPRSGDLSVYWYQQSLDQGLQFLIQYYNGEERAKGNILERFSAQQFPDLHSELNLSSLELGDSALYFCASSGGGFTEAFFGQGTRLTVV.

This clone appeared once. The rearrangement links TRBV4-1 to TRBJ1-1, with a possible D match to TRBD1 (6 bases). CDR1 and CDR2 from the germline V gene are MGHRA and YSYEKL. The V end lost 1 base, the J end lost 5 bases, and 17 bases lay between the germline ends. This CDR3 has 16 amino acids. CDR3 DNA sequence: TGCGCCAGCAGCCAAGTCGGGCGATCCCAGGGGACTGAAGCTTTCTTT. It codes for CASSQVGRSQGTEAFF.

V is TRBV7-2 and J is TRBJ2-7; 8 nucleotides agree with TRBD2. The CDR3 sequence is 13 residues long. The ends lost 4 bases at V and 7 bases at J; junction bases unmatched: 6. Germline V gene sequence: CDR1 SGHTA, CDR2 FQGNSA. This chain's CDR3 is CASSWGLVREQYF. CDR3 in DNA: TGTGCCAGCAGCTGGGGACTAGTGAGAGAGCAGTACTTC.

The genes are TRBV29-1 and TRBJ2-7; TRBD1 agrees at 8 bases. CDR1 SQVTM and CDR2 ANQGSEA come from the germline V gene. The V gene end was trimmed by 0 bases and the J gene end by 3 bases; junction bases not matched to a gene: 7. The CDR3 is 15 amino acids. The CDR3 coding sequence is TGCAGCGTTGAAGATCCACGTGGACAGGGCTACGAGCAGTACTTC. Translated, it gives CSVEDPRGQGYEQYF.

The chain links TRBV10-3 to TRBJ2-7; no definite D call. Trimming cost V 4 bases and J 4 bases, with 8 bases left between them. The germline CDR1 and CDR2 sequences are ENHRY and SYGVKD. CDR3 length equals 12 residues. In DNA form, the CDR3 reads TGTGCCATCAGTGCCGCCCAATACGAGCAGTACTTC. This sequence encodes CAISAAQYEQYF.

This chain joins TRBV4-1 and TRBJ2-2; 8 bases map to TRBD2. V lost 4 bases to trimming and J lost 4 bases; unmatched junction nucleotides: 11. The CDR3 sequence is 17 residues long. Germline CDR1 reads MGHRA; CDR2 reads YSYEKL. This chain's CDR3 is CASSPRATSGSTGELFF. CDR3 DNA: TGCGCCAGCAGCCCGAGGGCTACTAGCGGCTCCACCGGGGAGCTGTTTTTT.

The genes are TRBV5-1 and TRBJ2-7; 9 nucleotides agree with TRBD1. This CDR3 is 14 amino acids long. Germline values: CDR1 SGHRS, CDR2 YFSETQ. V shed 5 bases and J 2 bases; nucleotides not matched to a gene: 5. As DNA, the CDR3 is TGCGCCAGCAGGGACAGGGGATATGCCTACGAGCAGTACTTC. Translated, it gives CASRDRGYAYEQYF.

The chain joins TRBV4-1 to TRBJ2-5, with D perhaps TRBD1 (6 bases). The CDR3 consists of 14 residues. Per germline, CDR1 MGHRA and CDR2 YSYEKL. The V and J ends lost 8 bases and 1 base respectively, with 14 bases between them. CDR3 loop: CASGRTELQETQYF. The CDR3 DNA is TGCGCCAGCGGTCGGACAGAGCTCCAAGAGACCCAGTACTTC.

This clone was counted a single time. The genes are TRBV18 and TRBJ2-7; D uncertain. CDR3 length: 16 amino acids. V was pared by 2 bases and J by 3 bases, with 17 bases between. Per the germline V gene, CDR1 is KGHSH and CDR2 is LQKENI. The DNA for the CDR3 is TGTGCCAGCTCACCAAGGCAGGCTTCTTGGAACTACGAGCAGTACTTC. Its translation is CASSPRQASWNYEQYF.

The rearrangement links TRBV2 to TRBJ2-2; D gene unclear. Trimming left V 2 bases short and J 6 bases short, with 7 bases between. CDR3 size: 13 residues. Germline-derived CDR1 and CDR2 are SNHLY and FYNNEI. The CDR3 bases are TGTGCCAGCAGTGAACAGGTCCCCGGGGAGCTGTTTTTT. This sequence encodes CASSEQVPGELFF.

The chain couples TRBV5-6 to TRBJ2-7, with D possibly being TRBD2 (5 bases). Germline V CDR1 and CDR2: SGHDT, YYEEEE. Trimming took off 4 bases at V and 6 bases at J, with 14 bases between the two ends. The CDR3 loop spans 13 amino acids. The CDR3 nucleotides are TGTGCCAGCAGCCCGCGAGGGCTAGGCGAGCAGTACTTC. Amino acid sequence: CASSPRGLGEQYF. The full variable domain, completed using reference TRBV5-6 and TRBJ2-7, is DAGVTQSPTHLIKTRGQQVTLRCSPKSGHDTVSWYQQALGQGPQFIFQYYEEEERQRGNFPDRFSGHQFPNYSSELNVNALLLGDSALYLCASSPRGLGEQYFGPGTRLTVT.

The chain combines TRBV28 with TRBJ1-1, with D hard to call. CDR1 MDHEN and CDR2 SYDVKM come from the germline V gene. The CDR3 runs 10 residues. The CDR3 loop is CVALGTEAFF. The DNA of the CDR3 is TGTGTCGCCCTTGGCACTGAAGCTTTCTTT. Looking up the rest from reference TRBV28 and TRBJ1-1 gives the full variable domain: DVKVTQSSRYLVKRTGEKVFLECVQDMDHENMFWYRQDPGLGLRLIYFSYDVKMKEKGDIPEGYSVSREKKERFSLILESASTNQTSMYLCVALGTEAFFGQGTRLTVV.

The chain has TRBV29-1 and TRBJ2-7; 12 positions match TRBD2. The CDR3 has 14 amino acids. V lost 7 bases to trimming and J lost 6 bases; unmatched junction nucleotides: 10. The germline gives CDR1 SQVTM, CDR2 ANQGSEA. As DNA, the CDR3 is TGCAGCGCTTCGACTAGCGGGAGACTTGCCGAGCAGTACTTC. Translating it yields CSASTSGRLAEQYF.

This clone was found once. The chain joins TRBV19 to TRBJ1-1, with 8 bases lining up with TRBD1. Per the germline V gene, CDR1 is LNHDA and CDR2 is SQIVND (reference sequence). The CDR3 runs 12 residues. V gave up 3 bases and J gave up 11 bases; unmatched junction bases: 5. CDR3 sequence reads: CASSIDRGEAFF. CDR3 coding DNA: TGTGCCAGTAGTATTGACAGGGGTGAGGCTTTCTTT.

The chain links TRBV7-9 to TRBJ1-1; D gene unclear. Germline V gives CDR1 SEHNR, CDR2 FQNEAQ (reference sequence). V lost 1 base and J lost 7, with 13 bases in between. The CDR3 is 14 amino acids. The DNA of the CDR3 is TGTGCCAGCAGCTTAGAGACAAGGGCAGATGAAGCTTTCTTT. Translating gives CASSLETRADEAFF.

The chain recombines TRBV9 with TRBJ2-7; D possibly corresponds to TRBD2 (7 bases). The CDR3 sequence is 12 residues long. Germline V lookup: CDR1 SGDLS, CDR2 YYNGEE. The V and J ends lost 7 bases and 4 bases respectively, with 12 bases between them. The CDR3 region has the DNA TGTGCCAGCGGGGGGGGCAGGTACGAGCAGTACTTC. This gives the protein CASGGGRYEQYF.

This clone occurred a few times. The chain uses TRBV5-4 and TRBJ2-2; D unresolved. Trimming pared 3 bases from V and 5 bases from J, leaving 8 bases between. Germline assignment: CDR1 SGHNT and CDR2 YYREEE (reference sequence). There are 13 residues in the CDR3. The CDR3 DNA reads as TGTGCCAGCAGCTCACAGAGGACCGGGGAGCTGTTTTTT. Its protein is CASSSQRTGELFF.

The rearrangement links TRBV7-9 to TRBJ2-4; 7 positions agree with TRBD2. CDR1 and CDR2 (germline): SEHNR, FQNEAQ (reference sequence). This CDR3 is 14 amino acids long. V dropped 5 bases and J dropped 8; count of bases not matched to a gene: 9. The CDR3 nucleotides are TGTGCCAGCAGCCCAGGAGCTAGCGGAGACATTCAGTACTTC. Encoded protein: CASSPGASGDIQYF.

J is TRBJ2-5 and V is TRBV9; no firm D call. Germline V lookup: CDR1 SGDLS, CDR2 YYNGEE. The CDR3 sequence is 14 residues long. V lost 3 bases to trimming and J lost 1 base, with 10 bases between them. DNA of the CDR3: TGTGCCAGCAGCGGGAAGGGCGGCCAAGAGACCCAGTACTTC. It is translated as CASSGKGGQETQYF. The whole variable domain, filled in from reference TRBV9 and TRBJ2-5, reads DSGVTQTPKHLITATGQRVTLRCSPRSGDLSVYWYQQSLDQGLQFLIQYYNGEERAKGNILERFSAQQFPDLHSELNLSSLELGDSALYFCASSGKGGQETQYFGPGTRLLVL.

The CDR3 loop is CASSEGFGNTIYF. The CDR3 DNA follows: TGTGCCAGCAGCGAAGGGTTTGGGAACACCATATATTTT. The genes are TRBV9 and TRBJ1-3; D gene uncertain. V was trimmed by 3 bases and J by 7 bases, leaving 11 bases between them. Germline V gene sequence: CDR1 SGDLS, CDR2 YYNGEE. This CDR3 region has 13 residues.

V and J are TRBV19 and TRBJ1-4, with 9 bases lining up with TRBD1. CDR3 length: 14 residues. J lost 9 bases, V lost 3 bases, and 5 bases had no gene match. Per germline, CDR1 LNHDA and CDR2 SQIVND (reference sequence). CDR3 nucleotides: TGTGCCAGTAGTATCGGGACAGGGAATCAAAAACTGTTTTTT. This gives the protein CASSIGTGNQKLFF.

The chain employs TRBV5-6 and TRBJ1-2; the match to TRBD1 covers 7 bases. The CDR3 is 14 residues long. Germline loops: CDR1 SGHDT, CDR2 YYEEEE. The V segment lost 4 bases and the J segment 3 bases; nucleotides outside the gene matches: 6. The CDR3 is CASSTGQADYGYTF. Here the CDR3 DNA reads TGTGCCAGCAGCACAGGACAGGCCGACTATGGCTACACCTTC.

CDR3 loop: CASSLGQGNTGELFF. The CDR3 coding sequence is TGCGCCAGCAGCCTGGGACAGGGAAACACCGGGGAGCTGTTTTTT. The V gene is TRBV10-1, the J gene TRBJ2-2; 9 nucleotides align to TRBD1. Germline loops: CDR1 WNHNN, CDR2 SYGVQD (reference sequence). V dropped 6 bases and J dropped 2; count of bases not matched to a gene: 4. The CDR3 loop spans 15 amino acids.

V gene TRBV5-4 combines with J gene TRBJ2-6, with unresolved D. The V gene lost 3 bases and the J gene lost 6 bases, with 10 bases spanning the gap. Germline values: CDR1 SGHNT, CDR2 YYREEE (reference sequence). The CDR3 spans 14 residues. The CDR3: CASSSNSEANVLTF. The CDR3 DNA reads as TGTGCCAGCAGCTCGAACTCAGAGGCCAACGTCCTGACTTTC.

The J gene is TRBJ2-6, the V gene TRBV5-4; TRBD1 matches at 7 bases. Losses at the gene ends were 6 bases for V and 0 bases for J; bases not matched to a gene: 9. This CDR3 contains 17 residues. Germline lookup yields CDR1 SGHNT and CDR2 YYREEE (reference sequence). The CDR3 protein is CASNRGTVDSGANVLTF. Written as DNA, the CDR3 is TGTGCCAGCAACCGAGGGACAGTTGACTCTGGGGCCAACGTCCTGACTTTC.

This rearrangement joins TRBV28 to TRBJ2-7; 7 nucleotides align to TRBD1. After removal of 7 bases from V and 4 bases from J, the junction contained 13 bases not matched to a gene. The CDR3 length is 15 residues. CDR1 and CDR2 (germline): MDHEN, SYDVKM. CDR3: CASTIRMTGLYEQYF. In DNA, the CDR3 is TGTGCCAGCACTATCCGGATGACAGGGCTATACGAGCAGTACTTC.

The V call is TRBV5-8, the J call TRBJ2-2; the D call may be TRBD1 or TRBD2 (5 bases each). This CDR3 has 15 residues. Trimming took 1 base from V and 3 from J, leaving 10 bases between them. Germline-derived CDR1 and CDR2 are SGHTS and YDEGEE. CDR3 DNA sequence: TGTGCCAGCAGCTTGAGAGGGGCGGACACCGGGGAGCTGTTTTTT. Protein: CASSLRGADTGELFF.

J is TRBJ2-7 and V is TRBV9; TRBD1 matches at 8 bases. This CDR3 comprises 15 residues. Germline CDR1 SGDLS, CDR2 YYNGEE. The V gene end was trimmed by 0 bases and the J gene end by 3 bases; junction bases not matched to a gene: 5. As DNA, the CDR3 is TGTGCCAGCAGCGTAGAAGCCAGGGGGCACTACGAGCAGTACTTC. It encodes CASSVEARGHYEQYF.

The rearrangement uses TRBV28 and TRBJ2-5, with TRBD2 matching 12 bases. The CDR3 sequence is 15 residues long. CDR1 is MDHEN and CDR2 is SYDVKM in the germline V gene. V trimming: 4 bases; J trimming: 9 bases; junction bases outside the gene matches: 9. The CDR3 DNA is TGTGCCAGCAGTTCTAGACTAGCGGGGGTATGGGCCCAGTACTTC. Encoded protein: CASSSRLAGVWAQYF.

V usage is TRBV30 and J usage is TRBJ2-5; 9 bases line up with TRBD1. V shed 4 bases and J 5 bases; nucleotides not matched to a gene: 2. Per the germline V gene, CDR1 is GTSNPN and CDR2 is SVGIG (reference sequence). The CDR3 is 12 amino acids. The DNA of the CDR3 is TGTGCCTGGACCGGACAGGGGGAGACCCAGTACTTC. Translating it yields CAWTGQGETQYF.